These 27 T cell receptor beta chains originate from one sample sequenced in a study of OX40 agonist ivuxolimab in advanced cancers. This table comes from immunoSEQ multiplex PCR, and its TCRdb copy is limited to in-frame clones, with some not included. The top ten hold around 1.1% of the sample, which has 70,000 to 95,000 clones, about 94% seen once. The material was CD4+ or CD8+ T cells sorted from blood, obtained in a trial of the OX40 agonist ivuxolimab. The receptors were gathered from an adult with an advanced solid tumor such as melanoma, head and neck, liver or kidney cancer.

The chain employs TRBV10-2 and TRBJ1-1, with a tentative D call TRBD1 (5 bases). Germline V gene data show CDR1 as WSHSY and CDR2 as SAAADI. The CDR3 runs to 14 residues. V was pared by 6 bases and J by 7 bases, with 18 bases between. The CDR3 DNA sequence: TGCGCCAGCAGGGACCCTTATGGGGCTGGTGAAGCTTTCTTT. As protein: CASRDPYGAGEAFF.

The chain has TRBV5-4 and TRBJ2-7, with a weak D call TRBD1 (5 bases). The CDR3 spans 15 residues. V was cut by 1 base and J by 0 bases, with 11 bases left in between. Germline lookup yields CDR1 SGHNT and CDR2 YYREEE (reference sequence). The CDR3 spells CASSLIGVPSYEQYF. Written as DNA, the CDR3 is TGTGCCAGCAGCTTGATAGGGGTCCCCTCCTACGAGCAGTACTTC.

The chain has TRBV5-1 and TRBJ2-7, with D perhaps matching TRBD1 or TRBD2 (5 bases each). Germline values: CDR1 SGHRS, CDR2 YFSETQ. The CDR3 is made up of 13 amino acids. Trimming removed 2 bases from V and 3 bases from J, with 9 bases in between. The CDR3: CASSFGANYEQYF. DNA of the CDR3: TGCGCCAGCAGCTTCGGGGCGAACTACGAGCAGTACTTC.

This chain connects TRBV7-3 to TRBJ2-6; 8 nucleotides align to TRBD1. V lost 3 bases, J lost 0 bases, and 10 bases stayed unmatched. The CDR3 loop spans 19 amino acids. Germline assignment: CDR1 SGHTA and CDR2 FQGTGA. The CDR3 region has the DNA TGTGCCAGCAGCTTGTATTGGGACAGGCTATGCTCTGGGGCCAACGTCCTGACTTTC. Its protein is CASSLYWDRLCSGANVLTF.

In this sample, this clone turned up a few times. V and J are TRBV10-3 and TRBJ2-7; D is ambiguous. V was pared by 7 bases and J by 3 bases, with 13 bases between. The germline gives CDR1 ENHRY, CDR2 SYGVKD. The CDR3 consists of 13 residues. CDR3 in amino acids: CAINDGPIYEQYF. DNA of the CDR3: TGTGCCATCAACGACGGACCGATCTACGAGCAGTACTTC.

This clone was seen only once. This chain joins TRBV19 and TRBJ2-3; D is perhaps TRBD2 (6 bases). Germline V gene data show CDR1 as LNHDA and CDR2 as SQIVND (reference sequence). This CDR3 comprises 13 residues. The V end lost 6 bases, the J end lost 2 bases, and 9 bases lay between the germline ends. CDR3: CASSGSLTDTQYF. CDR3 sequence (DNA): TGTGCCAGTAGCGGGAGTCTCACAGATACGCAGTATTTT. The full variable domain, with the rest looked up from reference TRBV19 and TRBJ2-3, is DGGITQSPKYLFRKEGQNVTLSCEQNLNHDAMYWYRQDPGQGLRLIYYSQIVNDFQKGDIAEGYSVSREKKESFPLTVTSAQKNPTAFYLCASSGSLTDTQYFGPGTRLTVL.

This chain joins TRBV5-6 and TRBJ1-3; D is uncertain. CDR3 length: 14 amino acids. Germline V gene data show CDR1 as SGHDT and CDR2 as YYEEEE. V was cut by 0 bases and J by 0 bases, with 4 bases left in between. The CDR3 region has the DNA TGTGCCAGCAGCTTGGGGTACTCTGGAAACACCATATATTTT. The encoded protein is CASSLGYSGNTIYF.

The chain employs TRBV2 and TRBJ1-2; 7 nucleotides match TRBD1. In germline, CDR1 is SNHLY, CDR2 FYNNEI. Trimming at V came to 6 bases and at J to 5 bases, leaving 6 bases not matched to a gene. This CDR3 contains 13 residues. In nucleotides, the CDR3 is TGTGCCAGCAGAGCCGGGACAGAATATGGCTACACCTTC. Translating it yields CASRAGTEYGYTF.

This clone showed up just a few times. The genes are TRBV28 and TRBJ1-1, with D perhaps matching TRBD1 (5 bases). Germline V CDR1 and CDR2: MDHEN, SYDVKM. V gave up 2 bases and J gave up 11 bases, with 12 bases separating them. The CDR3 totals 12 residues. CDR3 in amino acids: CASSLQGKGAFF. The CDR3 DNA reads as TGTGCCAGCAGTTTACAGGGTAAAGGTGCTTTCTTT.

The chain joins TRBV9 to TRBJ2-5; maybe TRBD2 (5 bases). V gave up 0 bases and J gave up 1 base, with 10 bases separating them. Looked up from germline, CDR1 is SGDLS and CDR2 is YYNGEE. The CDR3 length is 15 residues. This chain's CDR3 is CASSVGASLQETQYF. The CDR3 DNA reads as TGTGCCAGCAGCGTAGGTGCTAGCCTCCAAGAGACCCAGTACTTC.

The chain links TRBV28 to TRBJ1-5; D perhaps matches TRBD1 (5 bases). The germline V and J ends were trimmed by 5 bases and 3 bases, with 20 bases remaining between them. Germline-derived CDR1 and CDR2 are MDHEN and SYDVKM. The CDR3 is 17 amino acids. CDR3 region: CASSPIPGRTFNQPQHF. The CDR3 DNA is TGTGCCAGCAGTCCAATCCCGGGACGGACGTTCAATCAGCCCCAGCATTTT.

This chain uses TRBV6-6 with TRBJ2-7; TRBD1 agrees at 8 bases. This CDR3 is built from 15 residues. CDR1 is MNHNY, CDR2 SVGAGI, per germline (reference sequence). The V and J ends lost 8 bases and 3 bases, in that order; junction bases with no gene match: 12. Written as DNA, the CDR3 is TGTGCCAGCGCAGAATCCCGGGACAGGTTCTACGAGCAGTACTTC. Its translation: CASAESRDRFYEQYF.

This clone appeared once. Written as DNA, the CDR3 is TGTGCCAGCAGCAATCCACCCCTAGTCAATGAGCAGTTCTTC. It specifies CASSNPPLVNEQFF. The V and J genes are TRBV28 and TRBJ2-1, with no clear D. Germline lookup yields CDR1 MDHEN and CDR2 SYDVKM. CDR3 size: 14 residues. Deletions cut 6 bases from V and 6 bases from J, with 15 bases between.

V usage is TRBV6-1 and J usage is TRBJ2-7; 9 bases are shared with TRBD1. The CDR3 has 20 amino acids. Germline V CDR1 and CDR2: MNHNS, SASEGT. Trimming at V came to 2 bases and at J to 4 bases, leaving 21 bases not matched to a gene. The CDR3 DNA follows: TGTGCCAGCAGTGAATGGGAAGGGGACAGGGCGATTCTACTAAATTACGAGCAGTACTTC. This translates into CASSEWEGDRAILLNYEQYF.

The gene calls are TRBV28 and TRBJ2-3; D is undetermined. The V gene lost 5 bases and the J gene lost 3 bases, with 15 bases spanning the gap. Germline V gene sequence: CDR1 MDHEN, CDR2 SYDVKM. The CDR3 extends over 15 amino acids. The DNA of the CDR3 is TGTGCCAGCAGTCCCGGGCTAGTTAGGACAGATACGCAGTATTTT. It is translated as CASSPGLVRTDTQYF.

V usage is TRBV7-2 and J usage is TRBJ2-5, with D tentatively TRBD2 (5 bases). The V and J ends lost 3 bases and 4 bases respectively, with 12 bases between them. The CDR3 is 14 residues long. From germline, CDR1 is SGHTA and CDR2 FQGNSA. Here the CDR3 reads CASSFTAGPETQYF. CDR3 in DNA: TGTGCCAGCAGCTTTACGGCGGGCCCAGAGACCCAGTACTTC.

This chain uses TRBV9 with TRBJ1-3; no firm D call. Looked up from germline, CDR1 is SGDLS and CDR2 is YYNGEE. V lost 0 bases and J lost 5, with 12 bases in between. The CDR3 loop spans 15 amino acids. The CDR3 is CASSVGEGFRNTIYF. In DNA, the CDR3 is TGTGCCAGCAGCGTAGGTGAAGGTTTCCGAAACACCATATATTTT.

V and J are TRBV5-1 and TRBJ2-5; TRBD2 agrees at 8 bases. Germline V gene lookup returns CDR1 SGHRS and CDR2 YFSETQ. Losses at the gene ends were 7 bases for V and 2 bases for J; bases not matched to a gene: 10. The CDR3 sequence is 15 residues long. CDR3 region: CASGTVAGKQETQYF. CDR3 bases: TGCGCCAGCGGAACGGTAGCGGGGAAACAAGAGACCCAGTACTTC.

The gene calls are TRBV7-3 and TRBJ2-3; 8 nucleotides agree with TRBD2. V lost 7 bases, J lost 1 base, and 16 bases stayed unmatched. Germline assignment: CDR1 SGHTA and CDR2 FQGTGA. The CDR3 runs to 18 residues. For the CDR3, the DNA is TGTGCCAGCACCCGTACTGGACTAGCCTGTGAGGGCACAGATACGCAGTATTTT. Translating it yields CASTRTGLACEGTDTQYF. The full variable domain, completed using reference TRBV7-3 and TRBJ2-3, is GAGVSQTPSNKVTEKGKYVELRCDPISGHTALYWYRQSLGQGPEFLIYFQGTGAADDSGLPNDRFFAVRPEGSVSTLKIQRTERGDSAVYLCASTRTGLACEGTDTQYFGPGTRLTVL.

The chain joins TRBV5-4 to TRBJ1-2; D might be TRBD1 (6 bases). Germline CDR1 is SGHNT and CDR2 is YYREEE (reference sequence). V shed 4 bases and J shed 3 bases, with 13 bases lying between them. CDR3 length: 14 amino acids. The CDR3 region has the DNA TGTGCCAGCAGCCTCGCAGGGGTTCACTATGGCTACACCTTC. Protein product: CASSLAGVHYGYTF.

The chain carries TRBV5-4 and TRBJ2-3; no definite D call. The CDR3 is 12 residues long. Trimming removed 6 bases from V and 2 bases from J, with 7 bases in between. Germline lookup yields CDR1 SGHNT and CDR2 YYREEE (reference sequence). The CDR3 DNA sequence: TGTGCCAGCATCGGAAACACAGATACGCAGTATTTT. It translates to CASIGNTDTQYF.

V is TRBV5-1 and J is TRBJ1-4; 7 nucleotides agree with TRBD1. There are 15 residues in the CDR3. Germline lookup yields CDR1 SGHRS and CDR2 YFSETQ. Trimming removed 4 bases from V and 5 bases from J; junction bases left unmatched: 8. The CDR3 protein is CASSPRTGLNEKLFF. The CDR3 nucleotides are TGCGCCAGCAGCCCGAGGACAGGATTGAATGAAAAACTGTTTTTT. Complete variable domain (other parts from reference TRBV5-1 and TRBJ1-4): KAGVTQTPRYLIKTRGQQVTLSCSPISGHRSVSWYQQTPGQGLQFLFEYFSETQRNKGNFPGRFSGRQFSNSRSEMNVSTLELGDSALYLCASSPRTGLNEKLFFGSGTQLSVL.

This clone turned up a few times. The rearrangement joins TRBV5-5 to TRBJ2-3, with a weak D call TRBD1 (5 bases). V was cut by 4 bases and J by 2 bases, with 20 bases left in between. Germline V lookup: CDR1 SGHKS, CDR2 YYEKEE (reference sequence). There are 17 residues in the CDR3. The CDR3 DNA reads TGTGCCAGCAGCGGCGACATGGGGCTATTAATCACAGATACGCAGTATTTT. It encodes CASSGDMGLLITDTQYF. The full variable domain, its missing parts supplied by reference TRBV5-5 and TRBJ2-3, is DAGVTQSPTHLIKTRGQQVTLRCSPISGHKSVSWYQQVLGQGPQFIFQYYEKEERGRGNFPDRFSARQFPNYSSELNVNALLLGDSALYLCASSGDMGLLITDTQYFGPGTRLTVL.

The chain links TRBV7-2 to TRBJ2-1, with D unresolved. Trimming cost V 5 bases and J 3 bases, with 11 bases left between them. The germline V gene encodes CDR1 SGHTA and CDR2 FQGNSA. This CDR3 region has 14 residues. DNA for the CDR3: TGTGCCAGCAGCCCAACTACCAACTACAATGAGCAGTTCTTC. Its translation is CASSPTTNYNEQFF. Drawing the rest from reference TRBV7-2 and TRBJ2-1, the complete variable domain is GAGVSQSPSNKVTEKGKDVELRCDPISGHTALYWYRQSLGQGLEFLIYFQGNSAPDKSGLPSDRFSAERTGGSVSTLTIQRTQQEDSAVYLCASSPTTNYNEQFFGPGTRLTVL.

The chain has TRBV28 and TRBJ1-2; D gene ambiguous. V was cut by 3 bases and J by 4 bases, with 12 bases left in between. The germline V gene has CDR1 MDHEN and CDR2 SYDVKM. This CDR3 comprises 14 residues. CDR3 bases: TGTGCCAGCAGTTTTTTGCAGCTAGGCTATGGCTACACCTTC. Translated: CASSFLQLGYGYTF.

The CDR3 protein is CAWSGTENQPQHF. For the CDR3, the DNA is TGTGCCTGGTCCGGGACAGAGAATCAGCCCCAGCATTTT. V usage is TRBV30 and J usage is TRBJ1-5, with 7 bases lining up with TRBD1. This CDR3 is built from 13 residues. After removal of 5 bases from V and 4 bases from J, the junction contained 5 bases not matched to a gene. Germline V gives CDR1 GTSNPN, CDR2 SVGIG (reference sequence).

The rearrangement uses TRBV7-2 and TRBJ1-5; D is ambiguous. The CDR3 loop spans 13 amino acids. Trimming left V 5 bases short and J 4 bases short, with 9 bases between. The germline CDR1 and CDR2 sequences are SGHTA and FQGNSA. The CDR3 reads CASSLSGNQPQHF. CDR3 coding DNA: TGTGCCAGCAGCCTTAGCGGGAATCAGCCCCAGCATTTT.